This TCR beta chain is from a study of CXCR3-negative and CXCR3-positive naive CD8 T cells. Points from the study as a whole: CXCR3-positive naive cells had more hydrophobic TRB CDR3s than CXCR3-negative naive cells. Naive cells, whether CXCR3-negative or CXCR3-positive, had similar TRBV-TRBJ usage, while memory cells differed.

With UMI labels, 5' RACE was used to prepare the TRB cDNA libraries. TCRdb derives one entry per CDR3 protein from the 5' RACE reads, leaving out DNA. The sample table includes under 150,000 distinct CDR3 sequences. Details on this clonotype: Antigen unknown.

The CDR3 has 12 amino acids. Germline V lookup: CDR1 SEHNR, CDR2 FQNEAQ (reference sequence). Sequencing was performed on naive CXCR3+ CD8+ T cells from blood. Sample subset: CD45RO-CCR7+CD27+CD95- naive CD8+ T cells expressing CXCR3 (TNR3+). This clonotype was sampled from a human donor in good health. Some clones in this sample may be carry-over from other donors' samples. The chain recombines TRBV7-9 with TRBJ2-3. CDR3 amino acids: CASSLGADTQYF. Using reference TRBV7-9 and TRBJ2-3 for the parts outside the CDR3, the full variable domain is DTGVSQNPRHKITKRGQNVTFRCDPISEHNRLYWYRQTLGQGPEFLTYFQNEAQLEKSRLLSDRFSAERPKGSFSTLEIQRTEQGDSAMYLCASSLGADTQYFGPGTRLTVL.